These 18 T cell receptor beta chains were all obtained from the same sample, sequenced in a study of shared clonotypes between healthy human individuals. CD45RO-negative CD8 cells positively selected for CCR7 made up the naive population, which excluded terminally differentiated effector memory CD45RA+ cells. Some clones are missing from TCRdb's copy, which holds only in-frame ones; the method was immunoSEQ multiplex PCR. The sample contains roughly 2 million clones, around 96% of which appear only once. Material for sequencing was naive CD8+ T cells sorted from blood. These receptors came from a man aged 18 to 35 in good health.

The chain links TRBV10-2 to TRBJ2-7; 9 positions match TRBD1. With V trimmed by 5 bases and J by 6 bases, 2 bases remained unmatched. Germline CDR1 WSHSY, CDR2 SAAADI. The CDR3 totals 12 residues. CDR3 nucleotides: TGCGCCAGCAGTTGGGACAGGGCCGAGCAGTACTTC. It yields the protein CASSWDRAEQYF.

As for this clone: Other DNA sequences of this sample code for an identical CDR3. The rearrangement joins TRBV6-5 to TRBJ2-3; possible D gene TRBD2, 5 bases. In germline, CDR1 is MNHEY, CDR2 SVGAGI. There are 11 residues in the CDR3. V was trimmed by 8 bases and J by 3 bases, leaving 6 bases between them. The CDR3 DNA reads as TGTGCCAGCCGAGGGACAGATACGCAGTATTTT. Translating gives CASRGTDTQYF.

The CDR3 bases are TGTGCCAGCAGCTTAGAGGTCTTAGCGGGGGGCCGCATGATCAATGAGCAGTTCTTC. It is translated as CASSLEVLAGGRMINEQFF. This sequence joins TRBV11-2 and TRBJ2-1; 10 nucleotides line up with TRBD2. The CDR3 sequence is 19 residues long. The V and J ends lost 0 bases and 6 bases, in that order; junction bases with no gene match: 14. Germline lookup yields CDR1 SGHAT and CDR2 FQNNGV.

The chain links TRBV9 to TRBJ1-1; D is unresolved. Germline V lookup: CDR1 SGDLS, CDR2 YYNGEE. This CDR3 comprises 13 residues. The V and J ends lost 4 bases and 0 bases respectively, with 7 bases between them. CDR3 amino acids: CASSLRLNTEAFF. The CDR3 DNA follows: TGTGCCAGCAGCCTCCGACTGAACACTGAAGCTTTCTTT.

This clone was detected once. The CDR3 is CASSQEDLGVNNEQFF. CDR3 DNA: TGCGCCAGCAGCCAAGAAGATTTAGGGGTAAACAATGAGCAGTTCTTC. The chain uses TRBV4-1 and TRBJ2-1, with D possibly being TRBD1 (5 bases). V was clipped by 0 bases and J by 5 bases, with 14 bases between them. There are 16 residues in the CDR3. Germline CDR1 and CDR2: MGHRA and YSYEKL.

The chain employs TRBV10-2 and TRBJ2-7, with D tentatively TRBD1 (6 bases). The CDR3 is 12 residues long. CDR1 WSHSY and CDR2 SAAADI come from the germline V gene. Deletions cut 5 bases from V and 5 bases from J, with 10 bases between. The CDR3 spells CASSFRGDEQYF. DNA of the CDR3: TGCGCCAGCAGTTTCAGGGGTGACGAGCAGTACTTC.

J is TRBJ2-7 and V is TRBV4-3, with D perhaps TRBD1 or TRBD2 (6 bases each). The V end lost 4 bases, the J end lost 6 bases, and 19 bases lay between the germline ends. The germline V gene encodes CDR1 LGHNA and CDR2 YSLEER. CDR3 length: 15 residues. CDR3 DNA: TGCGCCAGCAGCCCCGGAGGGGGACCCTCTGCCGAGCAGTACTTC. It specifies CASSPGGGPSAEQYF.

In its sample, this clone was seen a few times. This chain uses TRBV27 with TRBJ1-2; a weak D match, TRBD1 (5 bases). V was trimmed by 4 bases and J by 4 bases, leaving 16 bases between them. This CDR3 is 15 amino acids long. CDR1 and CDR2 (germline): MNHEY, SMNVEV (reference sequence). CDR3 amino acids: CASSSWEPGVYGYTF. CDR3 bases: TGTGCCAGCAGTTCCTGGGAACCGGGGGTCTATGGCTACACCTTC.

The V call is TRBV5-1, the J call TRBJ1-1; maybe TRBD1 (6 bases). Germline V CDR1 and CDR2: SGHRS, YFSETQ. This CDR3 has 15 residues. Trimming took 0 bases from V and 1 from J, leaving 10 bases between them. The CDR3 nucleotides read TGCGCCAGCAGCTTGGGAAGGGGGGCGAACACTGAAGCTTTCTTT. Its translation: CASSLGRGANTEAFF. The whole variable domain, remainder taken from reference TRBV5-1 and TRBJ1-1, is KAGVTQTPRYLIKTRGQQVTLSCSPISGHRSVSWYQQTPGQGLQFLFEYFSETQRNKGNFPGRFSGRQFSNSRSEMNVSTLELGDSALYLCASSLGRGANTEAFFGQGTRLTVV.

This chain links TRBV27 with TRBJ1-2; 7 bases align to TRBD1. V dropped 5 bases and J dropped 7; count of bases not matched to a gene: 7. CDR3 length: 13 amino acids. Per germline, CDR1 MNHEY and CDR2 SMNVEV (reference sequence). The CDR3 spells CASSPDRTSGYTF. DNA for the CDR3: TGTGCCAGCAGTCCGGACAGGACGTCTGGCTACACCTTC.

Comments on this clone: Other nucleotide sequences in the sample specify the same CDR3. V and J are TRBV5-6 and TRBJ2-2, with a possible D match to TRBD2 (6 bases). CDR3 length equals 15 residues. CDR1 is SGHDT, CDR2 YYEEEE, per germline. Trimming took off 2 bases at V and 2 bases at J, with 10 bases between the two ends. The CDR3 region has the DNA TGTGCCAGCAGCTTAGGGGACTTAAACACCGGGGAGCTGTTTTTT. It translates to CASSLGDLNTGELFF.

This clone was seen once. The CDR3 here is CASGPYPASYEQYF. In DNA form, the CDR3 reads TGCGCCAGCGGGCCGTATCCAGCCTCCTACGAGCAGTACTTC. J is TRBJ2-7 and V is TRBV5-1; no definite D call. The V end was cut by 7 bases, the J end by 0 bases, with 14 bases between. Germline V gene lookup returns CDR1 SGHRS and CDR2 YFSETQ. The CDR3 is 14 residues long.

A remark on this clone: This specimen includes other DNA sequences encoding the same CDR3. V and J are TRBV9 and TRBJ2-3; a weak D match, TRBD2 (6 bases). The CDR3 has 15 residues. V was pared by 2 bases and J by 0 bases, with 10 bases between. Germline assignment: CDR1 SGDLS and CDR2 YYNGEE. CDR3 sequence: CASSVRESSTDTQYF. The DNA of the CDR3 is TGTGCCAGCAGCGTCCGGGAGAGTAGCACAGATACGCAGTATTTT. The full variable domain, its missing parts supplied by reference TRBV9 and TRBJ2-3, is DSGVTQTPKHLITATGQRVTLRCSPRSGDLSVYWYQQSLDQGLQFLIQYYNGEERAKGNILERFSAQQFPDLHSELNLSSLELGDSALYFCASSVRESSTDTQYFGPGTRLTVL.

Of note for this clone: The same CDR3 is also encoded by other DNA sequences in this sample. The gene calls are TRBV27 and TRBJ2-1; D gene uncertain. Per the germline V gene, CDR1 is MNHEY and CDR2 is SMNVEV (reference sequence). Trimming shortened V by 3 bases and J by 7 bases, and 7 bases separated the two germline ends. The CDR3 is 12 amino acids. The CDR3 DNA follows: TGTGCCAGCAGTTTCTCGGAAAATGAGCAGTTCTTC. Its translation: CASSFSENEQFF.

This chain links TRBV7-9 with TRBJ2-7; weak D call: TRBD1 (7 bases). The CDR3 contains 15 residues. Germline CDR1 reads SEHNR; CDR2 reads FQNEAQ (reference sequence). Trimming cost V 1 base and J 0 bases, with 10 bases left between them. The CDR3 bases are TGTGCCAGCAGCTTAGGGGGGGACAGCTCCTACGAGCAGTACTTC. It specifies CASSLGGDSSYEQYF.

The J gene is TRBJ2-2, the V gene TRBV4-1; possible D gene TRBD1, 5 bases. The CDR3 has 14 amino acids. Between the trimmed V and J ends, which lost 4 bases and 4 bases, there was a span of 10 bases. CDR1 and CDR2 from the germline V gene are MGHRA and YSYEKL. CDR3 residues: CASSPRVATGELFF. The CDR3 DNA sequence: TGCGCCAGCAGCCCCAGGGTAGCCACCGGGGAGCTGTTTTTT.

The CDR3 loop reads CAWSTSLSTDTQYF. The CDR3 region has the DNA TGTGCCTGGAGTACTAGCCTAAGCACAGATACGCAGTATTTT. The chain couples TRBV30 to TRBJ2-3, with D tentatively TRBD2 (6 bases). With 2 bases removed from V and 0 bases from J, the gap between germline ends came to 9 bases. The CDR3 sequence is 14 residues long. CDR1 and CDR2 (germline): GTSNPN, SVGIG (reference sequence). The full variable domain, rest sourced from reference TRBV30 and TRBJ2-3, is SQTIHQWPATLVQPVGSPLSLECTVEGTSNPNLYWYRQAAGRGLQLLFYSVGIGQISSEVPQNLSASRPQDRQFILSSKKLLLSDSGFYLCAWSTSLSTDTQYFGPGTRLTVL.

This clone was observed a handful of times. This chain uses TRBV10-3 with TRBJ2-3; 10 bases match TRBD1. The CDR3 is made up of 15 amino acids. Trimming cost V 8 bases and J 3 bases; bases outside gene matches: 8. From germline, CDR1 is ENHRY and CDR2 SYGVKD. The DNA of the CDR3 is TGTGCCATCTCATCGACAGGGGGCATAACAGATACGCAGTATTTT. Its protein is CAISSTGGITDTQYF.